This TCR beta chain was recorded in a study of T cell repertoires in cytomegalovirus infection. Looking at the study overall: An indication of both CMV infection and matching HLA type came from public TCR beta signatures.

The sample holds many counts of this clonotype. Its matching antigen is unknown. Regarding the study as a whole: There were carriers of CMV plus the relevant HLA, and cumulative public TCR beta family frequency identified them. CMV-specific TCR beta clonotypes restricted by HLA-C dominated the ex vivo response.

TCRdb itself ran the reads through MiXCR, one entry per CDR3 protein. The sample records approximately 500,000 distinct CDR3 sequences, 16% being singletons. Deletions cut 8 bases from V and 6 bases from J, with 10 bases between. Germline V gives CDR1 ENHRY, CDR2 SYGVKD. The CDR3 totals 11 residues. This chain joins TRBV10-3 and TRBJ1-2; D is undetermined. The sequence came from a human donor in good health (CMV status not recorded). Some clones in this sample may be carry-over from other donors' samples. Source material: CD8+ T cells from PBMCs. The CDR3 sequence: CAIPDGDGYTF. The DNA of the CDR3 is TGTGCCATCCCGGACGGTGATGGCTACACCTTC.